These 12 T cell receptor beta chains came from one sample sequenced in a study of control samples from healthy donors and cancer patients. The method was immunoSEQ multiplex PCR; TCRdb's version includes in-frame clones alone and lacks a portion of them. The repertoire includes 95,000 to 150,000 clones, 87% of them detected once, and around 1.7% sits in the top ten. Sequenced material: blood. Receptors were obtained from a man between 18 and 35 years old in good health.

This rearrangement joins TRBV10-2 to TRBJ1-5, with unresolved D. Germline CDR1 and CDR2: WSHSY and SAAADI. This CDR3 contains 13 residues. Trimming took off 0 bases at V and 4 bases at J, with 4 bases between the two ends. The CDR3 DNA reads as TGCGCCAGCAGTGAGTCGAGGAATCAGCCCCAGCATTTT. Amino acids: CASSESRNQPQHF.

The chain has TRBV9 and TRBJ2-7, with 10 nucleotides matching TRBD2. Germline trimming cut 3 bases from V and 6 bases from J; bases unmatched to any gene: 6. Germline V gene sequence: CDR1 SGDLS, CDR2 YYNGEE. The CDR3 is made up of 14 amino acids. CDR3 DNA: TGTGCCAGCAGCGGGCGAGCGGGAGGGGCCGAGCAGTACTTC. Protein: CASSGRAGGAEQYF.

The rearrangement uses TRBV13 and TRBJ2-5; D gene ambiguous. This CDR3 contains 13 residues. The germline V gene encodes CDR1 PRHDT and CDR2 FYEKMQ (reference sequence). V was trimmed by 5 bases and J by 3 bases, leaving 10 bases between them. CDR3 sequence: CASSPDIKETQYF. In DNA form, the CDR3 reads TGTGCCAGCAGCCCCGACATTAAAGAGACCCAGTACTTC.

The chain links TRBV27 to TRBJ1-5; 8 bases line up with TRBD1. Germline V gene data show CDR1 as MNHEY and CDR2 as SMNVEV (reference sequence). The CDR3 has 17 amino acids. V dropped 1 base and J dropped 5; count of bases not matched to a gene: 10. The CDR3 loop is CASSLYLGQGTDQPQHF. The CDR3 nucleotides read TGTGCCAGCAGTTTATACCTCGGACAGGGCACGGATCAGCCCCAGCATTTT.

The chain employs TRBV10-2 and TRBJ2-1; D remains ambiguous. This CDR3 is built from 15 residues. The V gene's germline CDR1 is WSHSY and CDR2 SAAADI. V gave up 7 bases and J gave up 7 bases, with 20 bases separating them. CDR3 loop: CASISRLDLRNEQFF. The DNA for the CDR3 is TGCGCCAGCATATCGCGTCTAGACCTAAGGAATGAGCAGTTCTTC.

The V call is TRBV14, the J call TRBJ2-3; no clear D. The CDR3 is 15 residues long. Trimming shortened V by 2 bases and J by 1 base, and 10 bases separated the two germline ends. Germline CDR1 is SGHDN and CDR2 is FVKESK. The CDR3 spells CASSQPSLRTDTQYF. As DNA, the CDR3 is TGTGCCAGCAGCCAACCTTCGCTTCGCACAGATACGCAGTATTTT.

This chain links TRBV10-1 with TRBJ2-7; weak D call: TRBD1 (6 bases). Germline CDR1 and CDR2: WNHNN and SYGVQD (reference sequence). Deletions cut 0 bases from V and 2 bases from J, with 14 bases between. The length of the CDR3 is 16 residues. The CDR3 sequence is CASSESSGTGTYEQYF. CDR3 DNA: TGCGCCAGCAGTGAGTCGAGCGGTACAGGGACCTACGAGCAGTACTTC.

This clone showed up just once. This rearrangement joins TRBV6-4 to TRBJ2-1; 9 bases align to TRBD2. With 5 bases clipped from V and 10 bases from J, the junction kept 12 bases outside the gene matches. The CDR3 spans 15 residues. The germline gives CDR1 MRHNA, CDR2 SNTAGT. This chain's CDR3 is CASSLFAGGPSEQFF. The DNA of the CDR3 is TGTGCCAGCAGTCTCTTCGCGGGAGGGCCGTCCGAGCAGTTCTTC.

The chain joins TRBV6-2 or TRBV6-3 to TRBJ2-3; 10 bases map to TRBD2. The V and J ends lost 4 bases and 0 bases, in that order; junction bases with no gene match: 7. Germline V gives CDR1 MNHEY, CDR2 SVGEGT. This CDR3 has 17 residues. DNA of the CDR3: TGTGCCAGCAGTTTTTTGGGACTAGCGCGAAGCACAGATACGCAGTATTTT. Its protein product is CASSFLGLARSTDTQYF.

Only a few counts were recorded for this clone. The chain couples TRBV2 to TRBJ1-2, with a possible D match to TRBD1 (5 bases). This CDR3 spans 13 amino acids. With 2 bases removed from V and 7 bases from J, the gap between germline ends came to 11 bases. The germline V gene encodes CDR1 SNHLY and CDR2 FYNNEI. CDR3 bases: TGTGCCAGCAGTGAATCCAGGGACCTTGGCTACACCTTC. This gives the protein CASSESRDLGYTF. The variable domain in full, with the rest retrieved from reference TRBV2 and TRBJ1-2, is EPEVTQTPSHQVTQMGQEVILRCVPISNHLYFYWYRQILGQKVEFLVSFYNNEISEKSEIFDDQFSVERPDGSNFTLKIRSTKLEDSAMYFCASSESRDLGYTFGSGTRLTVV.

This clone was recorded once. This chain joins TRBV30 and TRBJ2-7; possible D gene TRBD1, 6 bases. The CDR3 extends over 14 amino acids. The V and J ends lost 3 bases and 0 bases respectively, with 12 bases between them. Per the germline V gene, CDR1 is GTSNPN and CDR2 is SVGIG (reference sequence). CDR3 loop: CAWRVDSFSYEQYF. The CDR3 DNA reads as TGTGCCTGGAGAGTGGACAGTTTCTCCTACGAGCAGTACTTC. The variable domain in full, with the rest retrieved from reference TRBV30 and TRBJ2-7, is SQTIHQWPATLVQPVGSPLSLECTVEGTSNPNLYWYRQAAGRGLQLLFYSVGIGQISSEVPQNLSASRPQDRQFILSSKKLLLSDSGFYLCAWRVDSFSYEQYFGPGTRLTVT.

The CDR3 DNA is TGCGCCAGCATACAAAGGGGGTTAGTAGCGGGAGGGCCTAGGGAGCAGTTCTTC. This sequence encodes CASIQRGLVAGGPREQFF. V usage is TRBV4-3 and J usage is TRBJ2-1; 11 positions agree with TRBD2. Germline V gene data show CDR1 as LGHNA and CDR2 as YSLEER. V shed 7 bases and J 10 bases; nucleotides not matched to a gene: 21. The CDR3 extends over 18 amino acids.